This is a list of T cell receptor beta chains from one sample in a study of cytomegalovirus exposure and HLA in healthy donors. Clones were read by immunoSEQ multiplex PCR, and TCRdb kept only the in-frame ones, dropping some. This repertoire shows about 150,000 clones, roughly 86% found once; its top ten account for approximately 2.2%. Sequencing was performed on PBMCs. The receptors stem from a human donor in good health. CDR3s include the opening cysteine and the closing phenylalanine or tryptophan. A D gene is named only where the DNA matches it firmly. The size of a clone is reported for some rows only, either as once, few or many, or as a class for expanded clones.

>TRBV5-1|TRBJ1-2|NA|NA
TGCGCCAGCAGCCCCAGACGGGAGTATGGCTACACCTTC
CASSPRREYGYTF
>TRBV15|TRBJ2-3|NA|NA
TGTGCCACCAGCAGAGGGGGCGGGGCAGATACAGATACGCAGTATTTT
CATSRGGGADTDTQYF
>TRBV18|TRBJ2-1|NA|NA
TGTGCCAGCTCACCACCTGGAAAACAGGGAGTCTACAATGAGCAGTTCTTC
CASSPPGKQGVYNEQFF
>TRBV28|TRBJ2-1|NA|NA
TGTGCCAGCAGGGGCAGGGGTTCGGGCGTGGGGTTCTTC
CASRGRGSGVGFF
>TRBV9|TRBJ2-3|NA|NA
TGTGCCAGCAGCGTAGACCAAGGAGGCGGTAGCACAGATACGCAGTATTTT
CASSVDQGGGSTDTQYF
>TRBV5-1|TRBJ2-1|NA|NA
TGCGCCAGCAGCTTAGACTCGGAATTAAACTACAATGAGCAGTTCTTC
CASSLDSELNYNEQFF
>TRBV4-3|TRBJ1-1|NA|NA
TGCGCCAGCAGCCAAGGATGGACTGCGGACCTGAACACTGAAGCTTTCTTT
CASSQGWTADLNTEAFF
>TRBV15|TRBJ2-7|NA|TRBD1
TGTGCCACCAGCAAGGGACAGCACAAGAGCTCCTACGAGCAGTACTTC
CATSKGQHKSSYEQYF
>TRBV5-1|TRBJ1-3|NA|NA
TGCGCCAGCAGCTTGCAGGGTTCTTCTGGAAACACCATATATTTT
CASSLQGSSGNTIYF
>TRBV28|TRBJ1-2|few|NA
TGTGCCAGCCGGGACACAAATGGCTACACCTTC
CASRDTNGYTF
>TRBV6-4|TRBJ2-3|NA|NA
TGTGCCAGCAGTGAAGAGACTACCACAGATACGCAGTATTTT
CASSEETTTDTQYF
>TRBV7-3|TRBJ1-5|NA|NA
TGTGCCAGCAGCTTGCGAAGGGGGCAGCCCCAGCATTTT
CASSLRRGQPQHF
>TRBV6-6|TRBJ2-7|NA|TRBD1
TGTGCCAGCAGAGACGCCGGGACAGGGGGCAGCGAGCAGTACTTC
CASRDAGTGGSEQYF
>TRBV28|TRBJ2-7|NA|TRBD2
TGTGCCAGCAGTTTATGGGGCCTAGCGGGACACTCCTACGAGCAGTACTTC
CASSLWGLAGHSYEQYF
>TRBV5-1|TRBJ2-1|NA|TRBD2
TGCGCCAGCAGCTCGAATCTCCACTCTAGCGGCGTCCCCAATGAGCAGTTCTTC
CASSSNLHSSGVPNEQFF
>TRBV2|TRBJ2-2|once|TRBD2
TGTGCCAGCAGTTCAGCGGGGGGGCCTTCCGGGGAGCTGTTTTTT
CASSSAGGPSGELFF
>TRBV6-6|TRBJ1-2|once|NA
TGTGCCAGCAGTTATCGGGGGGGCGCGTTGAACTATGGCTACACCTTC
CASSYRGGALNYGYTF
>TRBV5-1|TRBJ1-1|NA|TRBD1
TGCGCCAGCAGCTCCGGACAGGGTGGGTCGAACACTGAAGCTTTCTTT
CASSSGQGGSNTEAFF
>TRBV19|TRBJ1-1|NA|NA
TGTGCCAGTAGTATTGGGGTGGGGCAGATGAACACTGAAGCTTTCTTT
CASSIGVGQMNTEAFF
>TRBV19|TRBJ2-7|NA|TRBD2
TGTGCCAGTAGTATAGGCGGGAGGGCTACCTACGAGCAGTACTTC
CASSIGGRATYEQYF
>TRBV5-1|TRBJ2-1|NA|NA
TGCGCCAGCACGGTACGAAGCGACTCCTACAATGAGCAGTTCTTC
CASTVRSDSYNEQFF
>TRBV9|TRBJ1-5|few|TRBD1
TGTGCCAGCAGCGTCGGGACAGGCAATCAGCCCCAGCATTTT
CASSVGTGNQPQHF
>TRBV9|TRBJ1-1|NA|NA
TGTGCCAGCAGCTCGCCCGGGACTGAAGCTTTCTTT
CASSSPGTEAFF
>TRBV2|TRBJ2-2|once|NA
TGTGCCAGCAGTCCTACCTCGACCGGGGAGCTGTTTTTT
CASSPTSTGELFF
>TRBV7-9|TRBJ2-3|NA|NA
TGTGCCAGCAGCTTAGCCGCAGATACGCAGTATTTT
CASSLAADTQYF
>TRBV19|TRBJ1-3|NA|TRBD1
TGTGCCAGTAGTCCAGGGGGACTCGGAAACACCATATATTTT
CASSPGGLGNTIYF
>TRBV5-1|TRBJ2-2|NA|NA
TGCGCCAGCAGCTTGGCCGGGGTGGCTGGACGGGAGCTGTTTTTT
CASSLAGVAGRELFF
>TRBV6-6|TRBJ1-5|NA|NA
TGTGCCAGCAGCCTACAGGGTACCCACAATCAGCCCCAGCATTTT
CASSLQGTHNQPQHF
>TRBV5-1|TRBJ2-7|NA|TRBD2
TGCGCCAGCAGCTTGGTGACTAGCAGGGACGAGCAGTACTTC
CASSLVTSRDEQYF
>TRBV11-2|TRBJ2-3|once|NA
TGTGCCAGCAGGTTTAGGGGGAAGGCTAGCGGACCAGATACGCAGTATTTT
CASRFRGKASGPDTQYF
>TRBV7-8|TRBJ2-1|NA|NA
TGTGCCAGCAGCTTCTGGGCCTCCTACAATGAGCAGTTCTTC
CASSFWASYNEQFF
>TRBV7-9|TRBJ1-1|once|NA
TGTGCCAGCAAGAAGACCGAGGGACAGAACACTGAAGCTTTCTTT
CASKKTEGQNTEAFF
>TRBV6-6|TRBJ2-7|NA|NA
TGTGCCAGCAGTTCCGTTGCGCCGAGGACCTACGAGCAGTACTTC
CASSSVAPRTYEQYF
>TRBV6-5|TRBJ1-2|NA|NA
TGTGCCAGCAGTTTTGGGGGGGTCGATGGCTACACCTTC
CASSFGGVDGYTF
>TRBV15|TRBJ1-4|NA|NA
TGTGCCACCAGCAGAGGCGGGAGCGCTAATGAAAAACTGTTTTTT
CATSRGGSANEKLFF
>TRBV6-6|TRBJ1-2|NA|NA
TGTGCCAGCAGTTTCACAGATAACTATGGCTACACCTTC
CASSFTDNYGYTF
>TRBV7-2|TRBJ1-5|NA|NA
TGTGCCAGCAGCTTGGACCGACAGTATCAGCCCCAGCATTTT
CASSLDRQYQPQHF